This TCR beta chain was identified during a study of control samples from healthy donors and cancer patients. Only a few counts were recorded for this clone. Trimming stripped 7 bases from V and 4 bases from J, with 17 bases between. This CDR3 has 15 amino acids. Germline CDR1 and CDR2: LNHDA and SQIVND (reference sequence). Sequencing used immunoSEQ multiplex PCR; TCRdb keeps in-frame clones, though not all of them. The repertoire holds 45,000 to 60,000 clones, roughly 87% seen once, with 11% to 15% in the top ten. The chain is built from TRBV19 and TRBJ2-1; D gene uncertain. The clonotype comes from a man aged 55-75 years with head and neck cancer. The sample consisted of PBMCs. CDR3 bases: TGTGCCAGTAAGAGGAATGGGCAACTATACAATGAGCAGTTCTTC. Translating gives CASKRNGQLYNEQFF.